This T cell receptor beta chain derives from a study of blood T cell repertoires in COVID-19. Study-level information: COVID-19 samples collected from the United States, Italy and Spain covered acute and convalescent phases. T cells, B-cell-depleted T cells, or PBMCs supplied cDNA or gDNA.

Authors' processing steps: Scientists estimated how many nucleated cells there were by amplifying reference gene primers. Sequencing used immunoSEQ multiplex PCR; TCRdb keeps in-frame clones, though not all of them. The DNA gave D and trimming, while V, J and clone size come from that table. The sample holds tens of thousands of clones; about 80% are singletons and the top ten take more than 20%. There are a few counts of this clone. With 2 bases removed from V and 2 bases from J, the gap between germline ends came to 15 bases. Per the germline V gene, CDR1 is SGHAT and CDR2 is FQNNGV. The CDR3 is 16 amino acids.

The TCR originated in a man between 60 and 75 years old with active or convalescent COVID-19. This chain connects TRBV11-2 to TRBJ2-5; D is ambiguous. The sample taken for sequencing was peripheral blood. CDR3 bases: TGTGCCAGCAGCTTATCCCTCAGGCCCGTGCAAGAGACCCAGTACTTC. Translating gives CASSLSLRPVQETQYF.